These 17 T cell receptor beta chains originate from one sample sequenced in a study of cytomegalovirus exposure and HLA in healthy donors. Primers included in the PCR were 60 Vbeta and 13 Jbeta primers. Assay used: immunoSEQ multiplex PCR; TCRdb lists only in-frame clones, some missing. Seen here are 120,000 or so clones, 65% to 80% observed once, and the top ten hold about 2.5%. Material: PBMCs. The receptors come from a woman in her thirties or forties in good health and CMV-seropositive.

The CDR3 nucleotides are TGTGCCACCAGCAGAGCTAGCGGGTCCCTCAATGAGCAGTTCTTC. Protein product: CATSRASGSLNEQFF. The rearrangement links TRBV15 to TRBJ2-1; 8 bases line up with TRBD2. This CDR3 is built from 15 residues. V lost 1 base, J lost 6 bases, and 5 bases stayed unmatched. Germline V gene lookup returns CDR1 LNHNV and CDR2 YYDKDF (reference sequence). Full variable domain (missing parts from reference TRBV15 and TRBJ2-1): DAMVIQNPRYQVTQFGKPVTLSCSQTLNHNVMYWYQQKSSQAPKLLFHYYDKDFNNEADTPDNFQSRRPNTSFCFLDIRSPGLGDTAMYLCATSRASGSLNEQFFGPGTRLTVL.

V is TRBV5-4 and J is TRBJ1-2; D is possibly TRBD1 (6 bases). CDR1 and CDR2 from the germline V gene are SGHNT and YYREEE (reference sequence). With 0 bases removed from V and 4 bases from J, the gap between germline ends came to 10 bases. The CDR3 contains 14 residues. CDR3 nucleotides: TGTGCCAGCAGCTTGGACAGGGATAGCTATGGCTACACCTTC. It is translated as CASSLDRDSYGYTF. Supplemented by reference TRBV5-4 and TRBJ1-2, the full variable domain reads ETGVTQSPTHLIKTRGQQVTLRCSSQSGHNTVSWYQQALGQGPQFIFQYYREEENGRGNFPPRFSGLQFPNYSSELNVNALELDDSALYLCASSLDRDSYGYTFGSGTRLTVV.

This chain joins TRBV5-1 and TRBJ2-3, with TRBD2 matching 10 bases. The CDR3 runs to 15 residues. The V gene end was trimmed by 2 bases and the J gene end by 0 bases; junction bases not matched to a gene: 0. Germline V CDR1 and CDR2: SGHRS, YFSETQ. The DNA for the CDR3 is TGCGCCAGCAGCTTTAGCGGGGGGAGCACAGATACGCAGTATTTT. Residues: CASSFSGGSTDTQYF.

The chain employs TRBV30 and TRBJ2-3; 7 positions match TRBD2. CDR1 and CDR2 (germline): GTSNPN, SVGIG (reference sequence). The CDR3 consists of 13 residues. V lost 4 bases and J lost 3; bases outside the gene matches: 4. The CDR3 DNA sequence: TGTGCCTGGAAGTTTAGCGGGACAGATACGCAGTATTTT. It translates to CAWKFSGTDTQYF.

The rearrangement links TRBV4-3 to TRBJ2-3, with TRBD2 matching over 14 bases. V trimming: 1 base; J trimming: 0 bases; junction bases outside the gene matches: 3. CDR1 is LGHNA and CDR2 is YSLEER in the germline V gene. There are 18 residues in the CDR3. The chain's CDR3 is CASSQGTSGRRSTDTQYF. As DNA, the CDR3 is TGCGCCAGCAGCCAAGGGACTAGCGGGAGGCGAAGCACAGATACGCAGTATTTT.

The chain has TRBV5-1 and TRBJ2-5, with TRBD2 as a possible D gene (6 bases). CDR1 and CDR2 (germline): SGHRS, YFSETQ. The CDR3 runs to 15 residues. The germline V and J ends were trimmed by 1 base and 2 bases, with 12 bases remaining between them. The CDR3 protein is CASSLRAGLQETQYF. CDR3 sequence (DNA): TGCGCCAGCAGCTTGCGAGCGGGTCTACAAGAGACCCAGTACTTC. The full variable domain, with the rest looked up from reference TRBV5-1 and TRBJ2-5, is KAGVTQTPRYLIKTRGQQVTLSCSPISGHRSVSWYQQTPGQGLQFLFEYFSETQRNKGNFPGRFSGRQFSNSRSEMNVSTLELGDSALYLCASSLRAGLQETQYFGPGTRLLVL.

This chain joins TRBV6-1 and TRBJ2-5, with D perhaps matching TRBD1 (5 bases). V lost 11 bases and J lost 5, with 18 bases in between. Germline-derived CDR1 and CDR2 are MNHNS and SASEGT. The CDR3 runs 13 residues. CDR3 DNA sequence: TGTGCCTGCGCCGTGATGGGGCTGGAGACCCAGTACTTC. As protein: CACAVMGLETQYF.

CDR3 protein: CASSPGLAAASYEQYF. The CDR3 bases are TGCGCCAGCAGCCCGGGACTAGCGGCCGCTTCCTACGAGCAGTACTTC. J is TRBJ2-7 and V is TRBV4-1; 11 bases are shared with TRBD2. V dropped 4 bases and J dropped 1; count of bases not matched to a gene: 6. This CDR3 region has 16 residues. Germline CDR1 reads MGHRA; CDR2 reads YSYEKL.

V usage is TRBV5-8 and J usage is TRBJ2-3, with 11 bases fitting TRBD2. The J segment lost 4 bases and the V segment lost 2 bases, leaving 12 bases of the junction unmatched. Germline V CDR1 and CDR2: SGHTS, YDEGEE. This CDR3 comprises 18 residues. The CDR3 DNA reads TGTGCCAGCAGCTTAGCCCTCAGTAGCGGGAGGGCATCAGATACGCAGTATTTT. It codes for CASSLALSSGRASDTQYF.

This clone was seen more than once but under ten times. The chain carries TRBV2 and TRBJ2-7; D perhaps matches TRBD2 (6 bases). The V gene lost 3 bases and the J gene lost 3 bases, with 9 bases spanning the gap. The CDR3 covers 13 residues. Germline CDR1 and CDR2: SNHLY and FYNNEI. CDR3 sequence: CASSDGGYYEQYF. The CDR3 coding sequence is TGTGCCAGCAGTGATGGGGGGTACTACGAGCAGTACTTC.

This chain joins TRBV5-4 and TRBJ2-2, with 8 bases matching TRBD1. This CDR3 spans 17 amino acids. The germline gives CDR1 SGHNT, CDR2 YYREEE (reference sequence). Trimming removed 4 bases from V and 4 bases from J; junction bases left unmatched: 12. The chain's CDR3 is CASSRGPQGAGTGELFF. DNA of the CDR3: TGTGCCAGCAGCCGCGGACCCCAGGGGGCGGGCACCGGGGAGCTGTTTTTT.

In this sample, this clone turned up a few times. The chain employs TRBV7-2 and TRBJ1-5; 7 bases align to TRBD1. Per the germline V gene, CDR1 is SGHTA and CDR2 is FQGNSA. The CDR3 spans 15 residues. V gave up 1 base and J gave up 1 base; unmatched junction bases: 1. CDR3 sequence: CASSLEGASNQPQHF. DNA of the CDR3: TGTGCCAGCAGCTTAGAGGGGGCGAGCAATCAGCCCCAGCATTTT.

The chain uses TRBV9 and TRBJ2-1, with TRBD2 identical over 8 bases. V trimming: 0 bases; J trimming: 6 bases; junction bases outside the gene matches: 11. The germline V gene encodes CDR1 SGDLS and CDR2 YYNGEE. The CDR3 sequence is 17 residues long. CDR3 coding DNA: TGTGCCAGCAGCGTAGATGGAGCGGGAGCTAATCTCAATGAGCAGTTCTTC. Amino acid sequence: CASSVDGAGANLNEQFF.

V gene TRBV23-1 combines with J gene TRBJ2-7, with 12 bases identical to TRBD2. TRBV23-1 is marked as an open reading frame, function uncertain. The CDR3 is made up of 17 amino acids. V was pared by 2 bases and J by 3 bases, with 8 bases of the junction left unmatched. CDR3 sequence (DNA): TGCGCCAGCAGTCAAGGCCCTTCGACTAGCGGGAGCTACGAGCAGTACTTC. Amino acid sequence: CASSQGPSTSGSYEQYF.

The chain carries TRBV5-4 and TRBJ1-6; 7 bases match TRBD1. There are 14 residues in the CDR3. J was trimmed by 7 bases and V by 5 bases; bases with no gene match: 6. Germline CDR1 reads SGHNT; CDR2 reads YYREEE (reference sequence). The chain's CDR3 is CASRLQGTNSPLHF. The CDR3 bases are TGTGCCAGCAGACTACAGGGGACGAATTCACCCCTCCACTTT.

This clone occurred once. The chain recombines TRBV15 with TRBJ1-1; 8 positions agree with TRBD1. Germline CDR1 is LNHNV and CDR2 is YYDKDF (reference sequence). The J segment lost 4 bases and the V segment lost 5 bases, leaving 6 bases of the junction unmatched. This CDR3 contains 14 residues. The CDR3 spells CATSRRQGPTEAFF. CDR3 coding DNA: TGTGCCACCAGCCGAAGACAGGGGCCCACTGAAGCTTTCTTT.

The V gene is TRBV29-1, the J gene TRBJ1-2; no definite D call. Trimming removed 0 bases at V and 4 bases at J, with 6 bases between. CDR3 length: 12 residues. From germline, CDR1 is SQVTM and CDR2 ANQGSEA. CDR3 nucleotide sequence: TGCAGCGTTGAAGAGCGCACCTATGGCTACACCTTC. This codes for CSVEERTYGYTF.